Following are 30 T cell receptor beta chains from one sample sequenced in a study of T-cell reconstitution after alpha-beta-depleted transplantation in children. Unique molecular identifiers tagged the TCRbeta library. One entry per CDR3 protein results from TCRdb running MiXCR on the PCR reads. The sample consists of approximately 980,000 distinct CDR3 sequences, about 29% of them appearing once. Sequences were derived from PBMCs, mostly from graft donor cells, sampled 360 days after TCRalphabeta/CD19-depleted stem cell transplant. All receptors come from a boy in the first two years of life who had a stem cell transplant for SCID, so the T cells may come from the graft donor.

This clonotype showed up just a few times. This rearrangement joins TRBV11-1 to TRBJ1-1; D gene ambiguous. V dropped 1 base and J dropped 4 bases, with 22 bases sitting between them. Germline lookup yields CDR1 SGHAT and CDR2 FQDESV (reference sequence). This CDR3 comprises 18 residues. CDR3 coding DNA: TGTGCCAGCAGCTTAGTGGAGTGGAGCCTCTGGGTAGGCACTGAAGCTTTCTTT. Its translation: CASSLVEWSLWVGTEAFF.

This clonotype was seen many times. This chain links TRBV10-3 with TRBJ2-1; 14 nucleotides align to TRBD2. The CDR3 runs 15 residues. J lost 6 bases, V lost 4 bases, and 2 bases had no gene match. Germline V gene sequence: CDR1 ENHRY, CDR2 SYGVKD. CDR3 nucleotide sequence: TGTGCCATCAGTGTGACTAGCGGGGGGGCCAATGAGCAGTTCTTC. It translates to CAISVTSGGANEQFF.

The chain recombines TRBV5-1 with TRBJ2-7; D unclear. CDR1 is SGHRS, CDR2 YFSETQ, per germline. CDR3 length equals 13 residues. The V end lost 0 bases, the J end lost 7 bases, and 11 bases lay between the germline ends. The CDR3 spells CASSLGLPGEQYF. The DNA for the CDR3 is TGCGCCAGCAGCTTGGGACTTCCCGGGGAGCAGTACTTC.

This clonotype was detected a few times. The V gene is TRBV18, the J gene TRBJ2-7, with 10 bases that match TRBD1. The junction had 12 bases not matched to a gene; V was cut back by 5 bases and J by 5 bases. The CDR3 has 16 amino acids. The germline CDR1 and CDR2 sequences are KGHSH and LQKENI. This CDR3 reads CASSTQGQGVIHEQYF. The CDR3 DNA follows: TGTGCCAGCTCAACTCAAGGACAGGGGGTTATCCACGAGCAGTACTTC.

The chain links TRBV5-1 to TRBJ2-2; D is undetermined. Trimming pared 0 bases from V and 3 bases from J, leaving 6 bases between. In germline, CDR1 is SGHRS, CDR2 YFSETQ. The CDR3 runs 14 residues. In DNA, the CDR3 is TGCGCCAGCAGCTTGGGAGCAGACACCGGGGAGCTGTTTTTT. It translates to CASSLGADTGELFF.

This clonotype was counted only a few times. The V gene is TRBV5-1, the J gene TRBJ1-2, with D unclear. The CDR3 is made up of 14 amino acids. Trimming cost V 1 base and J 2 bases, with 9 bases left between them. CDR1 and CDR2 from the germline V gene are SGHRS and YFSETQ. This CDR3 is CASSLHPDNYGYTF. CDR3 in DNA: TGCGCCAGCAGCTTGCATCCAGACAACTATGGCTACACCTTC.

This clonotype was recorded a few times. The chain joins TRBV30 to TRBJ2-1; a weak D match, TRBD2 (5 bases). There are 12 residues in the CDR3. Deletions cut 4 bases from V and 13 bases from J, with 17 bases between. CDR1 GTSNPN and CDR2 SVGIG come from the germline V gene (reference sequence). CDR3 sequence: CAWNEAGGPQFF. For the CDR3, the DNA is TGTGCCTGGAACGAGGCGGGTGGGCCCCAGTTCTTC.

This clonotype was seen only a few times. V and J are TRBV15 and TRBJ2-1, with unresolved D. The CDR3 length is 14 residues. The ends were cut back, 3 bases at V and 3 bases at J, with 9 bases in the middle. CDR1 is LNHNV and CDR2 is YYDKDF in the germline V gene (reference sequence). This CDR3 is CATSSAVDYNEQFF. CDR3 sequence (DNA): TGTGCCACCAGCAGCGCGGTCGACTACAATGAGCAGTTCTTC.

The chain links TRBV12-3 or TRBV12-4 to TRBJ1-5, with a tentative D call TRBD1 (6 bases). This CDR3 is 12 amino acids long. Trimming shortened V by 3 bases and J by 8 bases, and 8 bases separated the two germline ends. The CDR3 DNA reads TGTGCCAGCAGTTTGTACAGGGAGCCCCAGCATTTT. Its translation is CASSLYREPQHF.

This rearrangement joins TRBV5-1 to TRBJ2-1; weak D call: TRBD1 (5 bases). The CDR3 loop spans 16 amino acids. The V gene lost 5 bases and the J gene lost 0 bases, with 15 bases spanning the gap. Germline-derived CDR1 and CDR2 are SGHRS and YFSETQ. In DNA form, the CDR3 reads TGCGCCAGCAGTCCGAGCGTTAGGGGCTCCTACAATGAGCAGTTCTTC. This encodes CASSPSVRGSYNEQFF.

This clonotype turned up a few times. The chain combines TRBV9 with TRBJ1-6; 7 bases line up with TRBD1. The germline CDR1 and CDR2 sequences are SGDLS and YYNGEE. V lost 4 bases to trimming and J lost 5 bases; unmatched junction nucleotides: 6. The CDR3 runs to 15 residues. CDR3 nucleotides: TGTGCCAGCAGCAGACAGGGTCGGAATAATTCACCCCTCCACTTT. It is translated as CASSRQGRNNSPLHF.

This clonotype was found a few times. V is TRBV20-1 and J is TRBJ1-2; no firm D call. CDR1 and CDR2 from the germline V gene are DFQATT and SNEGSKA (reference sequence). The CDR3 consists of 12 residues. V lost 3 bases and J lost 6, with 11 bases in between. In nucleotides, the CDR3 is TGCAGTGCTAGTACTGGCAGCGATGGCTACACCTTC. This translates into CSASTGSDGYTF.

The chain uses TRBV7-9 and TRBJ2-4, with D perhaps assigned TRBD1 or TRBD2 (5 bases each). Germline CDR1 and CDR2: SEHNR and FQNEAQ (reference sequence). Trimming removed 7 bases from V and 5 bases from J, with 15 bases in between. This CDR3 has 14 amino acids. CDR3 sequence: CASNLGTAENIQYF. The CDR3 DNA follows: TGTGCCAGCAACCTCGGGACGGCGGAAAACATTCAGTACTTC.

This clonotype was observed a handful of times. The CDR3 protein is CASITRGGGGGGTEAFF. Here the CDR3 DNA reads TGTGCCAGCATAACCCGGGGGGGTGGTGGTGGGGGGACTGAAGCTTTCTTT. The V call is TRBV6-5, the J call TRBJ1-1; TRBD1 might be the D (5 bases). CDR3 length equals 17 residues. Trimming pared 7 bases from V and 5 bases from J, leaving 26 bases between. Germline V gene data show CDR1 as MNHEY and CDR2 as SVGAGI.

This clonotype was observed a handful of times. The chain links TRBV4-1 to TRBJ2-5, with 7 bases lining up with TRBD2. The junction had 10 bases not matched to a gene; V was cut back by 4 bases and J by 2 bases. Per germline, CDR1 MGHRA and CDR2 YSYEKL. The CDR3 loop spans 16 amino acids. The CDR3 region has the DNA TGCGCCAGCAGCCCGAAGGGGCGGGGGTTACAAGAGACCCAGTACTTC. Translation: CASSPKGRGLQETQYF.

This sequence joins TRBV12-3 or TRBV12-4 and TRBJ2-2, with D maybe TRBD1 (6 bases). V lost 5 bases and J lost 7, with 20 bases in between. The CDR3 runs to 16 residues. The CDR3 region has the DNA TGTGCCAGCAGTGAAGGACAGAAGGGTTTTGACGGGGAGCTGTTTTTT. It encodes CASSEGQKGFDGELFF.

The gene calls are TRBV12-3 or TRBV12-4 and TRBJ1-3, with D unclear. Deletions cut 1 base from V and 10 bases from J, with 5 bases between. This CDR3 has 11 amino acids. CDR3 loop: CASSLGTTIYF. CDR3 nucleotide sequence: TGTGCCAGCAGTTTAGGGACGACCATATATTTT.

The chain couples TRBV2 to TRBJ2-3, with D unresolved. This CDR3 has 14 residues. CDR1 is SNHLY, CDR2 FYNNEI, per germline. V was clipped by 7 bases and J by 6 bases, with 17 bases between them. CDR3: CASNLVVIGDTQYF. The DNA for the CDR3 is TGTGCCAGCAATCTTGTGGTCATCGGGGATACGCAGTATTTT.

This clonotype was counted between two and nine times. The gene calls are TRBV7-2 and TRBJ2-5; TRBD1 is a possible D gene (5 bases). In germline, CDR1 is SGHTA, CDR2 FQGNSA. V lost 8 bases and J lost 1, with 17 bases in between. This CDR3 comprises 15 residues. The CDR3 reads CASSLGVQTQETQYF. The CDR3 bases are TGTGCCAGCTCCCTAGGGGTACAGACCCAAGAGACCCAGTACTTC. Based on the CDR3 plus reference TRBV7-2 and TRBJ2-5, the full variable domain is GAGVSQSPSNKVTEKGKDVELRCDPISGHTALYWYRQSLGQGLEFLIYFQGNSAPDKSGLPSDRFSAERTGGSVSTLTIQRTQQEDSAVYLCASSLGVQTQETQYFGPGTRLLVL.

This clonotype was observed a few times. One junction end disagrees with the germline gene, perhaps due to a read error. The chain joins TRBV6-2 or TRBV6-3 to TRBJ2-7; D perhaps matches TRBD2 (7 bases). CDR3 length: 11 residues. Germline CDR1 reads MNHEY; CDR2 reads SVGEGT. CDR3 protein: CASSHGGRLSF. The CDR3, as DNA: TGTGCCAGCAGTCACGGGGGGCGATTATCCTTC.

This clonotype was counted a few times. The chain has TRBV7-8 and TRBJ1-2; D unclear. Germline values: CDR1 SGHVS, CDR2 FQNEAQ. This CDR3 is built from 14 residues. Trimming took off 0 bases at V and 12 bases at J, with 17 bases between the two ends. The CDR3: CASSLALELSPHTF. CDR3 nucleotides: TGTGCCAGCAGCTTAGCGCTGGAGTTAAGCCCCCACACCTTC.

In its sample, this clonotype was seen a few times. The chain employs TRBV5-8 and TRBJ1-1, with D uncertain. Germline values: CDR1 SGHTS, CDR2 YDEGEE. CDR3 size: 14 residues. V gave up 4 bases and J gave up 1 base, with 11 bases separating them. The CDR3 bases are TGTGCCAGCAGCAAGCGGGTGGGGAACACTGAAGCTTTCTTT. Amino acids: CASSKRVGNTEAFF. Full variable domain (missing parts from reference TRBV5-8 and TRBJ1-1): EAGVTQSPTHLIKTRGQQATLRCSPISGHTSVYWYQQALGLGLQFLLWYDEGEERNRGNFPPRFSGRQFPNYSSELNVNALELEDSALYLCASSKRVGNTEAFFGQGTRLTVV.

A single count supports this clonotype. This sequence joins TRBV27 and TRBJ1-1; possibly TRBD1 for D (6 bases). V lost 5 bases and J lost 0, with 16 bases in between. This CDR3 is built from 16 residues. Germline V CDR1 and CDR2: MNHEY, SMNVEV (reference sequence). This CDR3 is CASSAALGQMNTEAFF. CDR3 sequence (DNA): TGTGCCAGCAGTGCAGCGCTGGGACAAATGAACACTGAAGCTTTCTTT.

The rearrangement links TRBV5-1 to TRBJ2-7; possible D gene TRBD1, 6 bases. V lost 5 bases to trimming and J lost 6 bases, with 15 bases between them. The CDR3 sequence is 13 residues long. Looked up from germline, CDR1 is SGHRS and CDR2 is YFSETQ. The CDR3 reads CASSRGSNVEQYF. The CDR3 region has the DNA TGCGCCAGCAGTAGGGGGTCCAACGTCGAGCAGTACTTC.

In this sample, this clonotype turned up a few times. For the CDR3, the DNA is TGCGCCAGCAGCCAAGGAACCCAGCAGCTTAGAAACACCATATATTTT. Its translation: CASSQGTQQLRNTIYF. This chain connects TRBV4-3 to TRBJ1-3; unclear D gene. Trimming took 1 base from V and 5 from J, leaving 15 bases between them. Per germline, CDR1 LGHNA and CDR2 YSLEER. The CDR3 has 16 amino acids.

The chain employs TRBV4-3 and TRBJ1-2; 10 nucleotides align to TRBD1. Germline CDR1 and CDR2: LGHNA and YSLEER. Unmatched junction bases numbered 7, after V lost 1 base and J lost 8 bases. This CDR3 comprises 15 residues. CDR3 protein: CASSQAPGTGDGYTF. CDR3 bases: TGCGCCAGCAGCCAAGCCCCCGGGACAGGGGACGGCTACACCTTC.

This clonotype was seen a few times. The rearrangement uses TRBV4-1 and TRBJ1-2; no clear D. The CDR3 loop spans 13 amino acids. Looked up from germline, CDR1 is MGHRA and CDR2 is YSYEKL. Trimming cost V 3 bases and J 2 bases, with 7 bases left between them. The CDR3 protein is CASSHQYNYGYTF. In nucleotides, the CDR3 is TGCGCCAGCAGCCACCAATACAACTATGGCTACACCTTC.

The genes are TRBV7-9 and TRBJ1-1; D is uncertain. The V end was cut by 8 bases, the J end by 0 bases, with 4 bases between. The CDR3 runs to 11 residues. The V gene's germline CDR1 is SEHNR and CDR2 FQNEAQ (reference sequence). CDR3 DNA sequence: TGTGCCAGCGGGATGAACACTGAAGCTTTCTTT. Translation: CASGMNTEAFF.

The rearrangement uses TRBV27 and TRBJ2-3; the D gene is possibly TRBD2 (6 bases). The V gene's germline CDR1 is MNHEY and CDR2 SMNVEV (reference sequence). The CDR3 is 15 residues long. The V and J ends lost 4 bases and 2 bases respectively, with 13 bases between them. In nucleotides, the CDR3 is TGTGCCAGCAGTTCCCTTAGCGGATACACAGATACGCAGTATTTT. Its protein product is CASSSLSGYTDTQYF.

The rearrangement joins TRBV15 to TRBJ2-3; a weak D match, TRBD2 (6 bases). This CDR3 has 17 amino acids. Germline V CDR1 and CDR2: LNHNV, YYDKDF (reference sequence). Trimming pared 0 bases from V and 1 base from J, leaving 14 bases between. The CDR3 loop reads CATSRDRRGRGTDTQYF. As DNA, the CDR3 is TGTGCCACCAGCAGAGATCGGAGGGGTCGCGGCACAGATACGCAGTATTTT.